The 12 T cell receptor beta chains given below trace back to one sample, sequenced in a study of T cell responses to AZD1222 COVID-19 vaccine. Assay: immunoSEQ multiplex PCR; the TCRdb copy retains only in-frame clones and omits some. Of approximately 100,000 clones in the sample, less than 90% were seen once. The source was peripheral blood, collected on day 0 of AZD1222 vaccination. The receptors shown here come from an adult in good health.

This chain joins TRBV6-5 and TRBJ2-7, with 10 bases lining up with TRBD1. The CDR3 length is 13 residues. V was pared by 8 bases and J by 4 bases, with 5 bases of the junction left unmatched. CDR1 and CDR2 (germline): MNHEY, SVGAGI. CDR3 sequence reads: CASRDRGPYEQYF. The CDR3 nucleotides read TGTGCCAGCCGCGACAGGGGGCCTTACGAGCAGTACTTC.

This chain joins TRBV18 and TRBJ1-1; D gene ambiguous. The V end lost 2 bases, the J end lost 2 bases, and 15 bases lay between the germline ends. The CDR3 is 16 residues long. From germline, CDR1 is KGHSH and CDR2 LQKENI. Written as DNA, the CDR3 is TGTGCCAGCTCACCATTCGTCTCAGCTGCTAACACTGAAGCTTTCTTT. The encoded protein is CASSPFVSAANTEAFF.

With respect to this clone: Relative to the germline gene, one junction end is altered; a read error may explain this. This chain connects TRBV15 to TRBJ2-3; TRBD2 aligns across 9 bases. The CDR3 covers 15 residues. Per the germline V gene, CDR1 is LNHNV and CDR2 is YYDKDF (reference sequence). The CDR3 loop is CATSRARGGTDTQYF. CDR3 coding DNA: TGTGCCACCAGCAGAGCGCGGGGGGGCACCGATACGCAGTATTTT.

The chain's CDR3 is CASSQERWGQVGNTIYF. CDR3 coding DNA: TGCGCCAGCAGCCAAGAACGATGGGGGCAAGTTGGAAACACCATATATTTT. The chain uses TRBV4-3 and TRBJ1-3; D perhaps matches TRBD1 (6 bases). The CDR3 length is 17 residues. V lost 0 bases to trimming and J lost 3 bases, with 15 bases between them. The germline V gene encodes CDR1 LGHNA and CDR2 YSLEER.

The chain links TRBV28 to TRBJ1-5; 12 bases are shared with TRBD1. Trimming at V came to 3 bases and at J to 6 bases, leaving 15 bases not matched to a gene. CDR1 MDHEN and CDR2 SYDVKM come from the germline V gene. The CDR3 runs 19 residues. In DNA form, the CDR3 reads TGTGCCAGCAGTTTCCACCCGGGACAGGGGGCGACTTGGGGTCAGCCCCAGCATTTT. This translates into CASSFHPGQGATWGQPQHF. Supplemented by reference TRBV28 and TRBJ1-5, the full variable domain reads DVKVTQSSRYLVKRTGEKVFLECVQDMDHENMFWYRQDPGLGLRLIYFSYDVKMKEKGDIPEGYSVSREKKERFSLILESASTNQTSMYLCASSFHPGQGATWGQPQHFGDGTRLSIL.

The V call is TRBV10-3, the J call TRBJ1-3; D is unclear. CDR3 length: 12 residues. The germline V gene has CDR1 ENHRY and CDR2 SYGVKD. V lost 7 bases and J 6 bases, leaving 10 bases between the germline ends. The CDR3 sequence: CAIKDPLNTIYF. The CDR3 DNA sequence: TGTGCCATCAAAGATCCTTTAAACACCATATATTTT.

The V gene is TRBV5-1, the J gene TRBJ2-6, with TRBD1 as a possible D gene (6 bases). The germline V and J ends were trimmed by 6 bases and 0 bases, with 19 bases remaining between them. Looked up from germline, CDR1 is SGHRS and CDR2 is YFSETQ. This CDR3 region has 18 residues. CDR3 coding DNA: TGCGCCAGCACCCCCCAGGGACACTCTTCCTCTGGGGCCAACGTCCTGACTTTC. Amino acid sequence: CASTPQGHSSSGANVLTF.

The chain links TRBV19 to TRBJ2-3; D not certain. Trimming took 7 bases from V and 6 from J, leaving 14 bases between them. CDR1 is LNHDA, CDR2 SQIVND, per germline (reference sequence). This CDR3 has 13 amino acids. The CDR3 loop reads CASNRAHADTQYF. The DNA for the CDR3 is TGTGCCAGTAATCGGGCCCACGCCGATACGCAGTATTTT.

V is TRBV11-2 and J is TRBJ2-1; 8 bases fit TRBD2. The ends lost 2 bases at V and 8 bases at J; junction bases unmatched: 20. The CDR3 extends over 19 amino acids. Germline CDR1 and CDR2: SGHAT and FQNNGV. CDR3 coding DNA: TGTGCCAGCAGCTTATTATTTAGGGGATCCCGCGGGGGGAGCGATGAGCAGTTCTTC. Protein: CASSLLFRGSRGGSDEQFF.

This clone was seen once. The rearrangement joins TRBV2 to TRBJ1-1; D is unclear. The germline gives CDR1 SNHLY, CDR2 FYNNEI. Trimming left V 7 bases short and J 0 bases short, with 12 bases between. CDR3 length equals 14 residues. CDR3 residues: CASKGRLMNTEAFF. The CDR3 DNA reads as TGTGCCAGCAAGGGCAGACTGATGAACACTGAAGCTTTCTTT.

The V call is TRBV9, the J call TRBJ2-3; D remains ambiguous. This CDR3 has 15 residues. Per the germline V gene, CDR1 is SGDLS and CDR2 is YYNGEE. V was clipped by 0 bases and J by 0 bases, with 8 bases between them. The CDR3, as DNA: TGTGCCAGCAGCGTAGAGGTCACTAGCACAGATACGCAGTATTTT. Encoded protein: CASSVEVTSTDTQYF. The variable domain in full, with the rest retrieved from reference TRBV9 and TRBJ2-3, is DSGVTQTPKHLITATGQRVTLRCSPRSGDLSVYWYQQSLDQGLQFLIQYYNGEERAKGNILERFSAQQFPDLHSELNLSSLELGDSALYFCASSVEVTSTDTQYFGPGTRLTVL.

This chain links TRBV19 with TRBJ1-4; 10 bases agree with TRBD1. The ends lost 7 bases at V and 7 bases at J; junction bases unmatched: 9. CDR1 is LNHDA, CDR2 SQIVND, per germline (reference sequence). This CDR3 has 15 residues. The CDR3 DNA reads as TGTGCCAGTACCTCTTTGGGGGACAGGGGTGAAAAACTGTTTTTT. Encoded protein: CASTSLGDRGEKLFF.